The 9 T cell receptor beta chains given below trace back to one sample, sequenced in a study of T-cell memory formation after mild COVID-19. Via MiXCR, TCRdb re-called the 5' RACE reads, giving one row per CDR3 protein. Among 40,000 to 60,000 distinct CDR3 sequences, 9.3% were seen once, and the ten largest hold 10% to 15%. Input material: PBMCs or a T cell subset sorted from them (not recorded which). These receptors all come from an adult woman who had mild COVID-19 (a few samples of this study predate the infection). Cell type and time point are not known.

The chain couples TRBV19 to TRBJ1-1, with D uncertain. V was clipped by 6 bases and J by 8 bases, with 19 bases between them. The CDR3 consists of 14 residues. Germline CDR1 reads LNHDA; CDR2 reads SQIVND (reference sequence). DNA for the CDR3: TGTGCCAGTAGGGAGGACCCCTCTGGAACGGAAGCTTTCTTT. Amino acid sequence: CASREDPSGTEAFF.

The chain uses TRBV6-4 and TRBJ2-1; 10 bases agree with TRBD2. V shed 5 bases, J shed 6 bases, and the junction held 4 bases outside the gene matches. The CDR3 totals 14 residues. Germline V gene sequence: CDR1 MRHNA, CDR2 SNTAGT. As DNA, the CDR3 is TGTGCCAGCAGTCCTAGCGGGAGTACCAATGAGCAGTTCTTC. This codes for CASSPSGSTNEQFF.

This clonotype has a count of ten or more. The chain links TRBV2 to TRBJ2-1; 8 bases align to TRBD1. The germline V gene has CDR1 SNHLY and CDR2 FYNNEI. V lost 6 bases, J lost 3 bases, and 7 bases stayed unmatched. The CDR3 has 15 residues. The CDR3 protein is CASSFGQGLYNEQFF. As DNA, the CDR3 is TGTGCCAGCAGCTTTGGACAGGGCCTCTACAATGAGCAGTTCTTC.

The rearrangement links TRBV11-2 to TRBJ2-1; 12 nucleotides line up with TRBD2. Germline trimming cut 5 bases from V and 2 bases from J; bases unmatched to any gene: 7. Germline V gene sequence: CDR1 SGHAT, CDR2 FQNNGV. This CDR3 is built from 17 residues. The chain's CDR3 is CASSPRTSGTTYNEQFF. CDR3 DNA sequence: TGTGCCAGCAGCCCCCGGACTAGCGGGACCACCTACAATGAGCAGTTCTTC.

This clonotype was observed a few times. This chain connects TRBV7-9 to TRBJ2-1, with 9 bases fitting TRBD2. Germline V gives CDR1 SEHNR, CDR2 FQNEAQ (reference sequence). Trimming at V came to 2 bases and at J to 5 bases, leaving 4 bases not matched to a gene. This CDR3 is 15 amino acids long. CDR3 sequence: CASSLFSSGDNEQFF. The CDR3 bases are TGTGCCAGCAGCTTATTTTCTAGCGGGGACAATGAGCAGTTCTTC.

Many counts were recorded for this clonotype. This chain joins TRBV6-1 and TRBJ2-7, with 10 bases identical to TRBD2. CDR1 and CDR2 from the germline V gene are MNHNS and SASEGT. The V gene end was trimmed by 2 bases and the J gene end by 3 bases; junction bases not matched to a gene: 4. The CDR3 length is 15 residues. The CDR3, as DNA: TGTGCCAGCAGTGAAAGGACTAGCGGAAACTACGAGCAGTACTTC. This sequence encodes CASSERTSGNYEQYF.

This clonotype was picked up a small number of times. The genes are TRBV29-1 and TRBJ2-2; TRBD1 might be the D (5 bases). CDR3 length: 14 residues. Germline V gene sequence: CDR1 SQVTM, CDR2 ANQGSEA. Trimming cost V 3 bases and J 1 base, with 9 bases left between them. In DNA, the CDR3 is TGCAGCGTTGACGCGCAGGGGAACACCGGGGAGCTGTTTTTT. Translated, it gives CSVDAQGNTGELFF.

This clonotype occurred a few times. The chain uses TRBV5-1 and TRBJ2-1, with D possibly matching TRBD1 (5 bases). The CDR3 extends over 15 amino acids. In germline, CDR1 is SGHRS, CDR2 YFSETQ. The V end lost 2 bases, the J end lost 5 bases, and 14 bases lay between the germline ends. The CDR3 nucleotides are TGCGCCAGCAGCTTCAGGGATCCATCGGACAATGAGCAGTTCTTC. Protein: CASSFRDPSDNEQFF.

This clonotype was found a few times. CDR3 sequence (DNA): TGTGCCAGCAGATCCAACAGGCTAAACACCGGGGAGCTGTTTTTT. Translating it yields CASRSNRLNTGELFF. V gene TRBV7-9 combines with J gene TRBJ2-2, with D maybe TRBD1 (5 bases). V lost 6 bases and J lost 2, with 13 bases in between. The germline V gene has CDR1 SEHNR and CDR2 FQNEAQ (reference sequence). This CDR3 has 15 residues.